These 19 T cell receptor beta chains came from one sample sequenced in a study of blood T cell repertoires in COVID-19. Libraries were prepared by immunoSEQ multiplex PCR; TCRdb keeps only in-frame clonotypes and omits some of them. The data contain roughly 170,000 clones, around 67% of them singletons. Sequencing was done on a sample of peripheral blood. All receptors derive from a woman older than 75 with acute or convalescent COVID-19.

The rearrangement links TRBV30 to TRBJ1-1; D not certain. The ends were cut back, 0 bases at V and 4 bases at J, with 12 bases in the middle. CDR1 and CDR2 (germline): GTSNPN, SVGIG (reference sequence). The CDR3 consists of 14 residues. The CDR3 DNA follows: TGTGCCTGGAGTGTGGGAGGGTTTGGCACTGAAGCTTTCTTT. It specifies CAWSVGGFGTEAFF.

The chain carries TRBV12-3 or TRBV12-4 and TRBJ1-3; D uncertain. CDR3 length: 13 residues. V lost 4 bases to trimming and J lost 4 bases, with 8 bases between them. CDR3 nucleotide sequence: TGTGCCAGCAGTTCAGGTGAAGGAAACACCATATATTTT. This codes for CASSSGEGNTIYF.

This chain connects TRBV9 to TRBJ1-1; TRBD1 matches 8 bases. CDR3 length: 14 amino acids. Trimming at V came to 6 bases and at J to 5 bases, leaving 9 bases not matched to a gene. CDR1 and CDR2 from the germline V gene are SGDLS and YYNGEE. The CDR3 DNA follows: TGTGCCAGCAACGAACAGGGGGTAGTTACTGAAGCTTTCTTT. Translating gives CASNEQGVVTEAFF.

V gene TRBV3-1 (or the pseudogene TRBV3-2) combines with J gene TRBJ2-2, with TRBD2 matching over 9 bases. CDR1 and CDR2 from the germline V gene are LGHDT and YNNKEL (reference sequence). This CDR3 is 16 amino acids long. J lost 5 bases, V lost 4 bases, and 8 bases had no gene match. Written as DNA, the CDR3 is TGTGCCAGCAGCCCGATTAGCGGGAGCGGGACCGGGGAGCTGTTTTTT. This codes for CASSPISGSGTGELFF.

The chain links TRBV7-9 to TRBJ2-7; D unclear. The CDR3 is 14 amino acids. Germline V gene data show CDR1 as SEHNR and CDR2 as FQNEAQ (reference sequence). Trimming shortened V by 5 bases and J by 2 bases, and 13 bases separated the two germline ends. The CDR3 sequence: CASSDPRMTYEQYF. CDR3 in DNA: TGTGCCAGCAGCGATCCGCGCATGACCTACGAGCAGTACTTC.

V gene TRBV6-5 combines with J gene TRBJ1-6; 9 bases are a match to TRBD1. Germline trimming cut 5 bases from V and 8 bases from J; bases unmatched to any gene: 7. Germline CDR1 is MNHEY and CDR2 is SVGAGI. CDR3 size: 15 residues. This CDR3 is CASSRETGGDSPLHF. Here the CDR3 DNA reads TGTGCCAGCAGTCGAGAGACAGGGGGAGATTCACCCCTCCACTTT.

The chain combines TRBV3-1 (or the pseudogene TRBV3-2) with TRBJ2-3; D call uncertain. V shed 0 bases and J shed 1 base, with 8 bases lying between them. The CDR3 has 15 residues. Germline V CDR1 and CDR2: LGHDT, YNNKEL (reference sequence). CDR3 region: CASSQDTVRTDTQYF. The CDR3 DNA is TGTGCCAGCAGCCAAGACACAGTTCGCACAGATACGCAGTATTTT.

The genes are TRBV6-5 and TRBJ2-3; 9 bases fit TRBD2. Germline CDR1 MNHEY, CDR2 SVGAGI. The V gene end was trimmed by 6 bases and the J gene end by 0 bases; junction bases not matched to a gene: 4. The CDR3 is made up of 15 amino acids. CDR3 amino acids: CASSGGGASTDTQYF. CDR3 in DNA: TGTGCCAGCAGCGGCGGGGGGGCGAGCACAGATACGCAGTATTTT.

This clone was observed a handful of times. This rearrangement joins TRBV7-2 to TRBJ2-2, with D possibly being TRBD2 (5 bases). CDR1 SGHTA and CDR2 FQGNSA come from the germline V gene. V was clipped by 1 base and J by 4 bases, with 7 bases between them. The CDR3 extends over 14 amino acids. The CDR3 DNA follows: TGTGCCAGCAGCTTAGGAGGGTTCACCGGGGAGCTGTTTTTT. This gives the protein CASSLGGFTGELFF.

This chain connects TRBV7-2 to TRBJ2-1; maybe TRBD2 (6 bases). V lost 3 bases to trimming and J lost 2 bases, with 11 bases between them. This CDR3 has 15 residues. Germline-derived CDR1 and CDR2 are SGHTA and FQGNSA. CDR3 DNA sequence: TGTGCCAGCAGCTTTATCGGGGGAGCCTACAATGAGCAGTTCTTC. Its protein product is CASSFIGGAYNEQFF.

The J gene is TRBJ1-2, the V gene TRBV28; D is possibly TRBD1 (6 bases). Germline V gene sequence: CDR1 MDHEN, CDR2 SYDVKM. Trimming took off 4 bases at V and 8 bases at J, with 8 bases between the two ends. CDR3 length: 11 amino acids. This CDR3 reads CASSYRAGYTF. The CDR3 DNA reads as TGTGCCAGCAGTTACAGGGCGGGCTACACCTTC.

The count of this clone is one. The chain couples TRBV7-9 to TRBJ2-7; 9 bases agree with TRBD2. Germline CDR1 and CDR2: SEHNR and FQNEAQ (reference sequence). V trimming: 4 bases; J trimming: 3 bases; junction bases outside the gene matches: 1. The CDR3 spans 13 residues. The CDR3 spells CASSSSGIYEQYF. The CDR3 DNA sequence: TGTGCCAGCAGCTCTAGCGGGATCTACGAGCAGTACTTC.

The chain is built from TRBV6-2 or TRBV6-3 and TRBJ1-3; tentatively, D is TRBD1 (5 bases). V shed 2 bases and J shed 8 bases, with 16 bases lying between them. The germline gives CDR1 MNHEY, CDR2 SVGEGT. The CDR3 contains 15 residues. Written as DNA, the CDR3 is TGTGCCAGCAGTTACGGGACTCTGGGGAGCTACACCATATATTTT. This sequence encodes CASSYGTLGSYTIYF.

The CDR3 sequence: CASTLLGLVDEQFF. The CDR3 coding sequence is TGTGCCAGCACCCTCTTGGGACTAGTGGATGAGCAGTTCTTC. The gene calls are TRBV28 and TRBJ2-1; TRBD2 matches at 8 bases. The CDR3 covers 14 residues. CDR1 is MDHEN and CDR2 is SYDVKM in the germline V gene. Germline trimming cut 7 bases from V and 8 bases from J; bases unmatched to any gene: 10.

In its sample, this clone was seen once. The CDR3 nucleotides read TGTGCCAGCAGTTTCCCGGCCAGGGGCAGGGAAAAACTGTTTTTT. Protein product: CASSFPARGREKLFF. The V call is TRBV28, the J call TRBJ1-4, with TRBD1 as a possible D gene (6 bases). Germline V gene sequence: CDR1 MDHEN, CDR2 SYDVKM. This CDR3 contains 15 residues. V lost 3 bases and J 8 bases, leaving 16 bases between the germline ends.

The rearrangement joins TRBV30 to TRBJ1-5, with D perhaps TRBD1 (6 bases). The CDR3 loop spans 15 amino acids. V was clipped by 0 bases and J by 0 bases, with 9 bases between them. Germline CDR1 GTSNPN, CDR2 SVGIG (reference sequence). In DNA form, the CDR3 reads TGTGCCTGGAGTGTACAGGGAGATAGCAATCAGCCCCAGCATTTT. Translating gives CAWSVQGDSNQPQHF. The variable domain in full, with the rest retrieved from reference TRBV30 and TRBJ1-5, is SQTIHQWPATLVQPVGSPLSLECTVEGTSNPNLYWYRQAAGRGLQLLFYSVGIGQISSEVPQNLSASRPQDRQFILSSKKLLLSDSGFYLCAWSVQGDSNQPQHFGDGTRLSIL.

The J gene is TRBJ1-1, the V gene TRBV5-1; tentative D call: TRBD1 (5 bases). CDR1 and CDR2 (germline): SGHRS, YFSETQ. The CDR3 sequence is 13 residues long. V dropped 3 bases and J dropped 3 bases, with 9 bases sitting between them. Here the CDR3 DNA reads TGCGCCAGCAGCTCCAGGGTGGACACTGAAGCTTTCTTT. Residues: CASSSRVDTEAFF.

V usage is TRBV14 and J usage is TRBJ1-6; TRBD1 agrees at 8 bases. The CDR3 runs to 16 residues. J gave up 7 bases and V 5 bases, and 10 bases lay outside the gene matches. Germline CDR1 SGHDN, CDR2 FVKESK. Written as DNA, the CDR3 is TGTGCCAGCAGCGAACTGGGGACAGGTTTCAATTCACCCCTCCACTTT. Amino acids: CASSELGTGFNSPLHF.

This clone was counted only a few times. This rearrangement joins TRBV19 to TRBJ2-5; the match to TRBD2 covers 13 bases. This CDR3 has 16 amino acids. V lost 4 bases and J lost 5; bases outside the gene matches: 7. Germline V gene data show CDR1 as LNHDA and CDR2 as SQIVND (reference sequence). The CDR3 loop is CASSTGLAGVVETQYF. The CDR3 nucleotides read TGTGCCAGTAGTACAGGACTAGCGGGAGTGGTGGAGACCCAGTACTTC.